The rows below give T cell receptor beta chains drawn from one sample of a study of control samples from healthy donors and cancer patients. Produced via immunoSEQ multiplex PCR; TCRdb's table is partial and in-frame only. The sample records 70,000 or so clones, 89% being singletons. The material sequenced was PBMCs. All receptors derive from a man between 60 and 75 years old with lung cancer. CDR3s include the opening cysteine and the closing phenylalanine or tryptophan. D genes are given only for firm matches. Some rows mark clone size as missing; the rest say once, few, many or name a class of expanded clone.

TRBJ2-3 TRBV24-1 TRBD2 . TGTGCCACCAGGGGGGGGAGCACAGATACGCAGTATTTT CATRGGSTDTQYF
TRBJ2-5 TRBV30 TRBD2 few TGTGCCTGGAGTAGCGGGGGGGCTCGGGGAGAGACCCAGTACTTC CAWSSGGARGETQYF
TRBJ1-2 TRBV5-4 . . TGTGCCAGCAGCTGGCCACAAGGAGGCTTGGGAGGCTACACCTTC CASSWPQGGLGGYTF
TRBJ2-5 TRBV6-6 TRBD1 . TGTGCCAGCAGTTACGGGACAGGGGCCCAGTACTTC CASSYGTGAQYF
TRBJ2-2 TRBV24-1 . few TGTGCCACCAGTGAAACCGGGGAGCTGTTTTTT CATSETGELFF
TRBJ2-5 TRBV4-1 . once TGCGCCAGCAGCCAAACTGGGCGCTCGACCCAGTACTTC CASSQTGRSTQYF
TRBJ2-6 TRBV2 . . TGTGCCAGCAGTGGCAGGGACTCTGGGGCCAACGTCCTGACTTTC CASSGRDSGANVLTF
TRBJ1-2 TRBV5-4 . . TGTGCCAGCAGCCTCGGCGTAGCTAACTATGGCTACACCTTC CASSLGVANYGYTF
TRBJ1-2 TRBV10-3 . . TGTGCCACGGGGGCCCAGGGCTCCGATGGCTACACCTTC CATGAQGSDGYTF
TRBJ1-3 TRBV4-1 . . TGCGCCAGCAGCCCCAATGACATCTCCTTCTCTGGAAACACCATATATTTT CASSPNDISFSGNTIYF
TRBJ1-1 TRBV3-1/TRBV3-2 . . TGTGCCAGCAGCCAGCAGGGGCCGAACACTGAAGCTTTCTTT CASSQQGPNTEAFF
TRBJ1-3 TRBV6-1 . once TGTGCCAGCAGTGAAGCGCTGGCAGGCTCTGGAAACACCATATATTTT CASSEALAGSGNTIYF
TRBJ1-2 TRBV15 . . TGTGCCACCAGCAGGGATCACAGGGGCTACACCTTC CATSRDHRGYTF
TRBJ1-1 TRBV5-8 TRBD1 . TGTGCCAGCAGCGTAAGACAGGGTGCTTTCTTT CASSVRQGAFF
TRBJ2-5 TRBV10-3 . . TGTGCCATCAGTGGAAGGGGGGTACTAGAGACCCAGTACTTC CAISGRGVLETQYF
TRBJ1-1 TRBV9 . once TGTGCCAGCAGCTCAGACATGAACACTGAAGCTTTCTTT CASSSDMNTEAFF
TRBJ1-1 TRBV7-2 TRBD1 . TGTGCCAGCAGCCTGTACAGGGGGCGCTTTTTGGAGGCTTTCTTT CASSLYRGRFLEAFF
TRBJ2-3 TRBV11-3 . . TGTGCCAGCAGCTTAGAAAGGGCAGATACGCAGTATTTT CASSLERADTQYF
TRBJ2-1 TRBV6-1 . . TGTGCCAGCAGTGAAGGGGCCGGCTCCTACAATGAGCAGTTCTTC CASSEGAGSYNEQFF
TRBJ2-3 TRBV9 TRBD2 once TGTGCCAGCAGCTCCCTCTTAGTTAGCGGGGGCTTAGATACGCAGTATTTT CASSSLLVSGGLDTQYF
TRBJ1-2 TRBV19 . . TGTGCCAGTAGTTCCGCCGGGGACCTCATCGGCTACACCTTC CASSSAGDLIGYTF
TRBJ2-1 TRBV14 . . TGTGCCAGCAGCCAAGATACGAGGGGTCAGTTCTTC CASSQDTRGQFF